The rows below give T cell receptor beta chains drawn from one sample of a study of response to subunit inactivated influenza vaccine. MiXCR, run by TCRdb on the RT-PCR reads, gives a single entry per CDR3 protein. The table records more than 600,000 distinct CDR3 sequences, under 20% of them present only once. Sequencing was performed on PBMCs from blood, taken 5 days after vaccination. The origin of the receptors is a man in his fifties who received an inactivated influenza vaccine. Both conserved end residues are part of each CDR3. D genes are given only for firm matches. Clone size appears in some rows only: once, few, many, or a class for an expanded clone.

j_call v_call d_call clone_size cdr3_aa cdr3_nt
TRBJ2-7 TRBV11-2 TRBD1 - CASSSLRGQAYEQYF TGTGCCAGCAGCTCGCTGAGGGGACAGGCCTACGAGCAGTACTTC
TRBJ2-1 TRBV20-1 TRBD1 few CSADRATSSYNEQFF TGCAGTGCCGACAGGGCCACCTCGTCCTACAATGAGCAGTTCTTC
TRBJ1-5 TRBV2 - few CASRGNPLQGGNQPQHF TGTGCCAGCAGGGGGAACCCTCTTCAGGGAGGCAATCAGCCCCAGCATTTT
TRBJ2-7 TRBV12-3/TRBV12-4 - few CASSLRTRAHEQYF TGTGCCAGCAGTTTGAGGACGAGGGCCCACGAGCAGTACTTC
TRBJ2-1 TRBV2 TRBD2 - CASSVFAGDYNEQFF TGTGCCAGCAGTGTTTTTGCGGGGGACTACAATGAGCAGTTCTTC
TRBJ2-7 TRBV28 TRBD2 - CASSPTRGVTYEQYF TGTGCCAGCAGCCCCACTCGGGGGGTAACCTACGAGCAGTACTTC
TRBJ1-4 TRBV4-1 - few CASSQEEGANEKLFF TGCGCCAGCAGCCAAGAGGAGGGGGCTAATGAAAAACTGTTTTTT
TRBJ2-5 TRBV4-1 - few CASSQTNIVPQETQYF TGCGCCAGCAGCCAAACCAACATAGTCCCCCAAGAGACCCAGTACTTC
TRBJ2-3 TRBV11-2 - few CASSLDHSAMTKDTQYF TGTGCCAGCAGCTTAGATCATAGCGCAATGACTAAAGATACGCAGTATTTT
TRBJ2-2 TRBV29-1 - few CSVEQEGGFANTGELFF TGCAGCGTTGAGCAGGAAGGGGGATTCGCGAACACCGGGGAGCTGTTTTTT
TRBJ2-7 TRBV5-1 TRBD2 few CASSPGHTGGSLYEQYF TGCGCCAGCAGCCCCGGTCATACTGGCGGGAGTCTCTACGAGCAGTACTTC
TRBJ2-4 TRBV9 TRBD1 few CASSVFGDSLEVPKNIQYF TGTGCCAGCAGCGTATTTGGGGACAGCCTCGAGGTTCCCAAAAACATTCAGTACTTC
TRBJ2-7 TRBV2 TRBD1 few CASSLRKPSGTGGIYEQYF TGTGCCAGCAGCCTGAGGAAACCCTCCGGGACAGGGGGCATATACGAGCAGTACTTC
TRBJ2-3 TRBV20-1 - many CSKRGGGAVDTQYF TGCAGCAAAAGGGGAGGAGGGGCGGTAGATACGCAGTATTTT
TRBJ2-7 TRBV7-2 TRBD1 - CASSLERGRLPYEQYF TGTGCCAGCAGCTTAGAAAGGGGGCGCCTCCCCTACGAGCAGTACTTC
TRBJ2-1 TRBV7-8 - - CASSLAITRQYNEQFF TGTGCCAGCAGCTTAGCCATCACCCGACAGTACAATGAGCAGTTCTTC
TRBJ2-7 TRBV20-1 TRBD2 many CSARSSGGYEQYF TGCAGTGCTAGATCTAGCGGGGGCTACGAGCAGTACTTC
TRBJ2-1 TRBV6-5 TRBD1 few CASSNDRVNNEQFF TGTGCCAGCAGTAACGACAGGGTAAACAATGAGCAGTTCTTC
TRBJ2-7 TRBV5-6 - few CASSLAGSRDSYEQYF TGTGCCAGCAGCTTGGCCGGGTCCAGGGACTCCTACGAGCAGTACTTC
TRBJ1-2 TRBV20-1 TRBD1 few CSGSGGLNYGYTF TGCAGTGGGTCAGGGGGACTTAACTATGGCTACACCTTC
TRBJ2-1 TRBV2 TRBD2 - CASRPGLGAYNEQFF TGTGCCAGCAGACCGGGACTAGGGGCCTACAATGAGCAGTTCTTC
TRBJ2-2 TRBV6-5 - - CASRANNGELFF TGTGCCAGCCGGGCGAATAACGGGGAGCTGTTTTTT
TRBJ2-5 TRBV9 - few CASSVVGEETQYF TGTGCCAGCAGCGTAGTAGGAGAGGAGACCCAGTACTTC
TRBJ1-1 TRBV11-2 - many CASSLGGMEKAFF TGTGCCAGCAGCTTGGGGGGAATGGAAAAAGCTTTCTTT
TRBJ2-1 TRBV12-3/TRBV12-4 - many CASSLRADEQFF TGTGCCAGCAGTTTACGGGCCGATGAGCAGTTCTTC
TRBJ2-7 TRBV20-1 - - CSAANEGHEQYF TGCAGTGCAGCCAATGAAGGCCACGAGCAGTACTTC
TRBJ2-1 TRBV25-1 - few CASGIGGEQFF TGTGCCAGCGGGATCGGCGGTGAGCAGTTCTTC
TRBJ2-5 TRBV28 TRBD1 - CASSPLDRGKETQYF TGTGCCAGCAGTCCGCTGGACAGGGGAAAAGAGACCCAGTACTTC